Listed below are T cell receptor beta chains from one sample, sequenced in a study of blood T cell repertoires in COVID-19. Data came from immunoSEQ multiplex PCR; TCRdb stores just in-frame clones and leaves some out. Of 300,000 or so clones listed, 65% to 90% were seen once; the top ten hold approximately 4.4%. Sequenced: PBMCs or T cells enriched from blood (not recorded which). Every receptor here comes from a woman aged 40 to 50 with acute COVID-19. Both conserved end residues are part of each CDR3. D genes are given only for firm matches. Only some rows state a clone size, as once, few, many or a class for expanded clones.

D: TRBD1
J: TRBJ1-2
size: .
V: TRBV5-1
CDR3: CASSLRTGEGNYGYTF
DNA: TGCGCCAGCAGCTTGAGGACAGGGGAGGGTAACTATGGCTACACCTTC

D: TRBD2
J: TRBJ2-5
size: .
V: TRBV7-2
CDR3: CASSPRVAGEETQYF
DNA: TGTGCCAGCAGCCCTCGGGTAGCGGGGGAAGAGACCCAGTACTTC

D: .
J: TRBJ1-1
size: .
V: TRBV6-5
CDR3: CASSYPTRGGGGEAFF
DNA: TGTGCCAGCAGTTACCCCACGAGGGGAGGGGGAGGTGAAGCTTTCTTT

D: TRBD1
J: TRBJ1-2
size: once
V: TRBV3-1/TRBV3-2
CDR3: CASSERDRVGAGYGYTF
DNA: TGTGCCAGCAGCGAAAGGGACAGGGTGGGCGCGGGCTATGGCTACACCTTC

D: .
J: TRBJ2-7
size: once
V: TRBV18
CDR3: CASSPRDIGEQYF
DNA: TGTGCCAGCTCACCACGTGATATCGGCGAGCAGTACTTC

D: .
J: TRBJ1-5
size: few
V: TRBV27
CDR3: CASPHIGVGNQPQHF
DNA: TGTGCCAGCCCCCATATAGGGGTCGGCAATCAGCCCCAGCATTTT

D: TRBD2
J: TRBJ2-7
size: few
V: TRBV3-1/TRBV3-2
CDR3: CASSPGTSGRFGEQYF
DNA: TGTGCCAGCAGCCCAGGGACTAGCGGGAGGTTCGGGGAGCAGTACTTC

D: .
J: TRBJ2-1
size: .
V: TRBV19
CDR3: CASKAKLGVHEQFF
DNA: TGTGCCAGTAAGGCTAAACTGGGAGTGCATGAGCAGTTCTTC

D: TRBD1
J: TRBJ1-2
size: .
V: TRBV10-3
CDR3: CATSGDRVGYTF
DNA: TGTGCCACCAGCGGGGACAGGGTTGGCTACACCTTC

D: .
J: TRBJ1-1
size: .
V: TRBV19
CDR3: CASSIRGNTEAFF
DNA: TGTGCCAGTAGTATCAGGGGGAACACTGAAGCTTTCTTT

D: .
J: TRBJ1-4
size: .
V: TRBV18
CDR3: CASSPGGVNEKLFF
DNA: TGTGCCAGCTCACCGGGGGGAGTCAATGAAAAACTGTTTTTT

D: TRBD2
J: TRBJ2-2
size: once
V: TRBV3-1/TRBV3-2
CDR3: CASSALQIGTSLGTGELFF
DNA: TGTGCCAGCAGCGCGCTACAAATTGGGACTAGCCTGGGCACCGGGGAGCTGTTTTTT

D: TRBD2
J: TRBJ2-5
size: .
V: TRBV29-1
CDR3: CSVETSLETQYF
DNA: TGCAGCGTTGAGACTAGCTTAGAGACCCAGTACTTC

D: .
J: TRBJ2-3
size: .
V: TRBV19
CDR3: CASSPSTDTQYF
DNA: TGTGCCAGTAGCCCTAGCACAGATACGCAGTATTTT

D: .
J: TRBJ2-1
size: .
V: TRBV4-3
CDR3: CASSLDSSSYNEQFF
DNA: TGCGCCAGCAGCCTCGACAGTTCCTCCTACAATGAGCAGTTCTTC

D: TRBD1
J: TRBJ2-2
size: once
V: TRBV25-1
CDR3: CASRPRGPGELFF
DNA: TGTGCCAGCAGACCCAGGGGGCCCGGGGAGCTGTTTTTT

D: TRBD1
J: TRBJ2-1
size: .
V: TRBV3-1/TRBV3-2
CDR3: CASSHLGQVAGGQFF
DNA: TGTGCCAGCAGCCACTTGGGACAGGTGGCAGGGGGGCAGTTCTTC

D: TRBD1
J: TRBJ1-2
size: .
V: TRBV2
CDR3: CASATGGASNYGYTF
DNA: TGTGCCAGCGCGACAGGGGGAGCTTCTAACTATGGCTACACCTTC

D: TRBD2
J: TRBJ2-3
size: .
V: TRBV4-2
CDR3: CASSLTGTSGLDTQYF
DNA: TGTGCCAGCAGCCTTACCGGGACTAGCGGGCTCGATACGCAGTATTTT

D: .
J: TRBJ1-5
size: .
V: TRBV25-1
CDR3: CASSAGTTSNQPQHF
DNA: TGTGCCAGCAGTGCCGGGACAACTAGCAATCAGCCCCAGCATTTT

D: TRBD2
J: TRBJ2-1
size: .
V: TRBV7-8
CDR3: CASSLAGLALSNEQFF
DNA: TGTGCCAGCAGCTTAGCTGGACTAGCCCTGAGCAATGAGCAGTTCTTC

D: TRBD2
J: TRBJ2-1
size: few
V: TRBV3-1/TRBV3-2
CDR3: CASRPRLAGVDEQFF
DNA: TGTGCCAGCAGACCTAGACTAGCGGGAGTAGATGAGCAGTTCTTC

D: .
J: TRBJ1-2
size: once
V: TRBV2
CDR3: CASSVPRKDLSTYGYTF
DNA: TGTGCCAGCAGTGTCCCGAGAAAAGATCTCTCAACCTATGGCTACACCTTC

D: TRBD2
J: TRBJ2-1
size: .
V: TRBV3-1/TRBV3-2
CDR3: CASRLAGNTYNEQFF
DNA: TGTGCCAGTCGACTAGCGGGAAATACCTACAATGAGCAGTTCTTC

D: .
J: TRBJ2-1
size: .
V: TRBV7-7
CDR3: CASSLGSSYNEQFF
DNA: TGTGCCAGCAGCTTAGGTAGCTCCTACAATGAGCAGTTCTTC

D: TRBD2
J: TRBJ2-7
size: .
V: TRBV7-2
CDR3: CASSQMTSSIPYEQYF
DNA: TGTGCCAGCAGCCAAATGACTAGCTCTATCCCCTACGAGCAGTACTTC

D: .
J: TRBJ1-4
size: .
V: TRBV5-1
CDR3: CASSPEQVPPPTNEKLFF
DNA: TGCGCCAGCAGCCCTGAACAGGTTCCCCCCCCAACTAATGAAAAACTGTTTTTT

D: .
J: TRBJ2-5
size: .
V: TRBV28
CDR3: CASSSISFGAQETQYF
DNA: TGTGCCAGCAGTTCCATTTCATTTGGGGCACAAGAGACCCAGTACTTC

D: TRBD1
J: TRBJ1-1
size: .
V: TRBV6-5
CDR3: CASSPRQGGWAFF
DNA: TGTGCCAGCAGTCCCCGACAGGGGGGTTGGGCTTTCTTT

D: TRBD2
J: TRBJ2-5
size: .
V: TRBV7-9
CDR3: CASSLVSGGQETQYF
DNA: TGTGCCAGCAGCTTAGTATCGGGGGGGCAGGAGACCCAGTACTTC

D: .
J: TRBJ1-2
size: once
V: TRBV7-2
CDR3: CASSLGGTARANYGYTF
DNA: TGTGCCAGCAGCTTGGGGGGGACGGCAAGAGCTAACTATGGCTACACCTTC

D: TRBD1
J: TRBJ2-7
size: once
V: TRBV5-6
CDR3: CASSSTPNSGQGYEQYF
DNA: TGTGCCAGCAGCTCGACACCAAACTCAGGACAGGGATACGAGCAGTACTTC

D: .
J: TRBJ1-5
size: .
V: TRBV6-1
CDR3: CASSVRPGRRVYDQPQHF
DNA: TGTGCCAGCAGTGTTCGGCCAGGGCGCAGGGTGTATGATCAGCCCCAGCATTTT

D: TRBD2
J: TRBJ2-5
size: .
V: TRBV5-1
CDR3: CASSLVGLAGGPRETQYF
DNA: TGCGCCAGCAGCTTGGTGGGCCTAGCGGGAGGGCCGCGAGAGACCCAGTACTTC

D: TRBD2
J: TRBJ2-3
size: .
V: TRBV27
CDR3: CASSLSIAGGPVVDTQYF
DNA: TGTGCCAGCAGTTTAAGTATAGCGGGGGGGCCCGTGGTAGATACGCAGTATTTT

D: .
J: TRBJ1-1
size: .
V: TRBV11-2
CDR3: CASSAHRALMNTEAFF
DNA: TGTGCCAGCAGCGCCCACAGGGCGCTCATGAACACTGAAGCTTTCTTT

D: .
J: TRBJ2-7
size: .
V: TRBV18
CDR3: CASSPQNRAEQYF
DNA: TGTGCCAGCTCACCACAGAACAGGGCCGAGCAGTACTTC

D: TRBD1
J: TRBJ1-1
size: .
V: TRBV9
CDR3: CASSGDRGVAEAFF
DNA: TGTGCCAGCAGTGGTGACAGGGGAGTCGCTGAAGCTTTCTTT

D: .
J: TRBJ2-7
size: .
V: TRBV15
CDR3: CATSRYRDYEQYF
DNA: TGTGCCACCAGCAGATACCGGGACTACGAGCAGTACTTC

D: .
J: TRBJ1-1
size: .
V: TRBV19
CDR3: CASSIDPGHANTEAFF
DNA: TGTGCCAGTAGTATAGATCCGGGACACGCGAACACTGAAGCTTTCTTT

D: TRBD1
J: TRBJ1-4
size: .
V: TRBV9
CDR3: CASSVTGATNEKLFF
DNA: TGTGCCAGCAGCGTAACAGGGGCCACTAATGAAAAACTGTTTTTT

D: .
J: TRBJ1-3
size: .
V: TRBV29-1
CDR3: CSVVGSLRNTIYF
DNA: TGCAGCGTTGTGGGCAGCCTCAGAAACACCATATATTTT

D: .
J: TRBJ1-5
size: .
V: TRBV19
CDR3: CASSKTAAEVQPQHF
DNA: TGTGCCAGTAGCAAAACAGCGGCGGAGGTTCAGCCCCAGCATTTT

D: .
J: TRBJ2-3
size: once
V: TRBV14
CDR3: CASSQAYDYTDTQYF
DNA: TGTGCCAGCAGCCAAGCCTACGACTACACAGATACGCAGTATTTT

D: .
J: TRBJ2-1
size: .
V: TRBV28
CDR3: CASRLPPRRANYNEQFF
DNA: TGTGCCAGCAGACTCCCTCCTAGGAGAGCGAACTACAATGAGCAGTTCTTC

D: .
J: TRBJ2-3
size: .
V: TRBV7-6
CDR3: CASSLQATTSTDTQYF
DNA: TGTGCCAGCAGCCTACAGGCAACTACTAGCACAGATACGCAGTATTTT

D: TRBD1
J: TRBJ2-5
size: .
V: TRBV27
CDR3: CASKRQGEETQYF
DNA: TGTGCCAGCAAGAGACAGGGTGAAGAGACCCAGTACTTC

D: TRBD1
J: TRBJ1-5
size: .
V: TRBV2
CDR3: CASRKRTGDSNQPQHF
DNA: TGTGCCAGCAGAAAGAGAACAGGGGACAGCAATCAGCCCCAGCATTTT

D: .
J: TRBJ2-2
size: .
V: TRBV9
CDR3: CASSVDRSNTGELFF
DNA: TGTGCCAGCAGCGTAGACAGGTCGAACACCGGGGAGCTGTTTTTT

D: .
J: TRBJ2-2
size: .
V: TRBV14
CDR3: CASSPVLSTGELFF
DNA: TGTGCCAGCAGCCCGGTCCTTTCTACCGGGGAGCTGTTTTTT

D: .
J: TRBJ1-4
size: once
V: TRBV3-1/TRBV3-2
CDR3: CASSLDHGGARIF
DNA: TGTGCCAGCAGCCTCGACCATGGGGGGGCGCGGATTTTT

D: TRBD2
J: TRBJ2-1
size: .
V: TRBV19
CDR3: CASSIGTSGKEQFF
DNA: TGTGCCAGTAGTATTGGGACTAGCGGAAAAGAGCAGTTCTTC

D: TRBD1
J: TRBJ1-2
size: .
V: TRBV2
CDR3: CASSVGQGVGGYTF
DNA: TGTGCCAGCAGTGTGGGACAGGGGGTGGGTGGCTACACCTTC

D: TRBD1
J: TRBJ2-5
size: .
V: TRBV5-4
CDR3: CASSLELGTATTQYF
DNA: TGTGCCAGCAGCTTGGAGCTCGGGACAGCAACGACCCAGTACTTC

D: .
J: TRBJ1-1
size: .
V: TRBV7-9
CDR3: CAPRGDLNTEAFF
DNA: TGTGCCCCCCGCGGGGACTTGAACACTGAAGCTTTCTTT